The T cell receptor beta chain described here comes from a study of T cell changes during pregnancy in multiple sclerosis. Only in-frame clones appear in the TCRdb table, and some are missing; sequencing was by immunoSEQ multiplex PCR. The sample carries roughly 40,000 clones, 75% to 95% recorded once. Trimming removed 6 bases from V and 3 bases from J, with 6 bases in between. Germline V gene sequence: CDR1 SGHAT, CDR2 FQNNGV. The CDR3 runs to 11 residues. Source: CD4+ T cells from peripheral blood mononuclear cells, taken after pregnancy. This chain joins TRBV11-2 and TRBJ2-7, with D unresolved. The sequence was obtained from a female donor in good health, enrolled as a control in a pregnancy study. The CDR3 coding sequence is TGTGCCAGCAGTTTCCACTACGAGCAGTACTTC. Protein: CASSFHYEQYF.